The 10 T cell receptor beta chains below were found in one sample sequenced in a study of T cell repertoires in cytomegalovirus infection. Using its own MiXCR run on the reads, TCRdb lists one record per CDR3 protein. Of 570,000 or so distinct CDR3 sequences in the sample, around 40% were seen once. Which antigens these TCRs recognize remains unknown. The material was cultured PBMCs, obtained from culture after CMV antigen stimulation. The receptors stem from a human donor in good health (CMV status not recorded). Some clones in this sample may be carry-over from other donors' samples.

This clonotype was detected only once. The rearrangement uses TRBV5-1 and TRBJ1-5; D is uncertain. Germline CDR1 SGHRS, CDR2 YFSETQ. V gave up 5 bases and J gave up 3 bases, with 9 bases separating them. This CDR3 spans 13 amino acids. Written as DNA, the CDR3 is TGCGCCAGCAGGTCGGCTGACAATCAGCCCCAGCATTTT. Amino acid sequence: CASRSADNQPQHF.

The rearrangement links TRBV29-1 to TRBJ1-1; D is unresolved. V was trimmed by 7 bases and J by 0 bases, leaving 12 bases between them. The CDR3 has 13 residues. The germline V gene encodes CDR1 SQVTM and CDR2 ANQGSEA. Here the CDR3 DNA reads TGCAGCGCCCGACTTAGTTTGAACACTGAAGCTTTCTTT. Translated, it gives CSARLSLNTEAFF.

The chain links TRBV18 to TRBJ2-7; D is ambiguous. Trimming cost V 4 bases and J 5 bases, with 9 bases left between them. Germline values: CDR1 KGHSH, CDR2 LQKENI. The CDR3 is 12 residues long. The CDR3 DNA reads TGTGCCAGCTCACATCCCCTCCACGAGCAGTACTTC. Amino acids: CASSHPLHEQYF.

This clonotype was seen many times. This chain uses TRBV7-6 with TRBJ1-2, with 12 bases identical to TRBD1. V dropped 5 bases and J dropped 0; count of bases not matched to a gene: 1. Germline lookup yields CDR1 SGHVS and CDR2 FNYEAQ. The CDR3 covers 15 residues. CDR3 coding DNA: TGTGCCAGCAGCGGGGACAGGGGGCCTAACTATGGCTACACCTTC. This codes for CASSGDRGPNYGYTF.

The chain joins TRBV7-2 to TRBJ2-5, with TRBD2 matching 7 bases. Trimming removed 5 bases from V and 5 bases from J; junction bases left unmatched: 5. CDR1 and CDR2 from the germline V gene are SGHTA and FQGNSA. The CDR3 covers 13 residues. CDR3 residues: CASSRGLVETQYF. Written as DNA, the CDR3 is TGTGCCAGCAGCCGAGGACTAGTTGAGACCCAGTACTTC. The full variable domain, its missing parts supplied by reference TRBV7-2 and TRBJ2-5, is GAGVSQSPSNKVTEKGKDVELRCDPISGHTALYWYRQSLGQGLEFLIYFQGNSAPDKSGLPSDRFSAERTGGSVSTLTIQRTQQEDSAVYLCASSRGLVETQYFGPGTRLLVL.

This clonotype was detected only a few times. The gene calls are TRBV12-3 or TRBV12-4 and TRBJ1-5; D is possibly TRBD1 (5 bases). The CDR3 length is 15 residues. V was cut by 7 bases and J by 6 bases, with 19 bases left in between. CDR3 sequence: CASNTGEGVGQPQHF. The CDR3 coding sequence is TGTGCCAGCAACACCGGGGAAGGGGTAGGTCAGCCCCAGCATTTT.

This clonotype was observed a single time. This CDR3 reads CASSPPGQGFNEQYF. The CDR3 bases are TGTGCCAGCAGCCCCCCGGGACAGGGGTTTAACGAGCAGTACTTC. The rearrangement joins TRBV2 to TRBJ2-7, with 10 bases fitting TRBD1. The junction had 10 bases not matched to a gene; V was cut back by 6 bases and J by 5 bases. The CDR3 runs to 15 residues. Germline lookup yields CDR1 SNHLY and CDR2 FYNNEI.

The genes are TRBV7-6 and TRBJ2-5; the D is unclear. Per the germline V gene, CDR1 is SGHVS and CDR2 is FNYEAQ. The CDR3 runs to 14 residues. Trimming cost V 5 bases and J 5 bases, with 15 bases left between them. The CDR3 DNA sequence: TGTGCCAGCAGCCCTCAGTGGTCTAGGGAGACCCAGTACTTC. Protein sequence: CASSPQWSRETQYF.

Here the CDR3 DNA reads TGTGCCAGCAGCTTTCTGGTTGAGGGCACAGATACGCAGTATTTT. Residues: CASSFLVEGTDTQYF. This chain links TRBV5-5 with TRBJ2-3; D call uncertain. Germline V gene sequence: CDR1 SGHKS, CDR2 YYEKEE (reference sequence). The CDR3 covers 15 residues. V was pared by 2 bases and J by 1 base, with 11 bases between.

The V gene is TRBV7-6, the J gene TRBJ2-5; the D gene is possibly TRBD1 (5 bases). Per the germline V gene, CDR1 is SGHVS and CDR2 is FNYEAQ. The CDR3 has 14 amino acids. The V end lost 5 bases, the J end lost 7 bases, and 17 bases lay between the germline ends. The CDR3 DNA reads as TGTGCCAGCAGCCCCCACACAGGTCTTGGGACCCAGTACTTC. Its protein product is CASSPHTGLGTQYF.